This T cell receptor beta chain was sequenced for a study of blood T cell repertoires in COVID-19 (TCRdb year 2020). Some background on the complete study: Samples from collaborators originated in the United States, Italy and Spain and spanned both the acute and convalescent phases of COVID-19. The samples were drawn from the first 160 participants of the ongoing ImmuneRACE study and from 1,254 subjects provided by 6 global collaborators. Sample metadata almost always included a de-identified subject ID, COVID-19 status, age in years and sex. The dataset comprised deeply sampled blood TCRbeta repertoires from subjects exposed to, actively infected with, or recovered from COVID-19. The material from the prospective study consisted of cDNA or gDNA derived from T cells, B-cell-depleted T cells, or PBMCs. The repertoires were released in a freely available public database intended as a resource for research on the immune response to SARS-CoV-2. HLA class I and class II types, where available, came from metadata supplied by the sample provider rather than from assay-based typing. General study outcomes and caveats: The quantity of clinical and demographic metadata differed by source and by participant and was supplied without curation.

Collaborating institutions collected whole blood in K2EDTA tubes following their own protocols. For TCRbeta analysis, collaborator samples were shipped as frozen whole blood, as isolated PBMCs, or as DNA extracted from either sample type. The junction carries 21 bases between V and J, which are trimmed by 2 bases and 6 bases respectively. In the germline V gene (reference sequence), CDR1 corresponds to WNHNN and CDR2 to SYGVQD. The cysteine opens and the phenylalanine closes a CDR3 of 17 amino acids. The entry retains the CDR3 DNA only, 51 bases that are in frame from base 1. The immunoSEQ Assay, a bias-controlled multiplex PCR, was used to amplify TCRbeta CDR3 regions from genomic DNA. Turning to the authors' computational methods: The number of nucleated cells in each sample was estimated by amplification of reference gene primers within the assay. To quantify the absolute abundance of each unique TCRbeta CDR3 rearrangement, sequence reads were collapsed and filtered. For each sample, productive Simpson clonality was calculated as the square root of Simpson's diversity index across productive rearrangements. In TCRdb, the immuneACCESS table is reduced to in-frame sequences with V and J assigned. These tables do not hold every clone; where another copy was compared, an unresolved V gene accounts for under half, and the others remain unexplained. V, J and clone size reflect that table, while D and trimming were determined from the DNA. Here the sample has about 44,000 clones; approximately 90% occur a single time. Approximately 20% of the sample is held by the ten biggest clonotypes.

Remarks on this clone: Its antigen is not yet known. There are no base qualities to consult, and no much larger clone falls within one base.

The chain is made from TRBV10-1 and TRBJ2-3, and the D gene may be TRBD1, 5 bases matching. What was sequenced was peripheral blood. The clonotype originates from a woman older than 75 in a cohort sampled during active or convalescent COVID-19. The nucleotides are TGCGCCAGCAGTGAGCTGGGGATAGGGGTATCGGCGGATACGCAGTATTTT. The resulting protein is CASSELGIGVSADTQYF.